This T cell receptor beta chain was captured by sequencing in a study of blood T cell repertoires in COVID-19. Overall study: The United States, Italy and Spain provided the acute and convalescent COVID-19 samples. PBMCs, B-cell-depleted T cells, or T cells provided the cDNA or gDNA that made up the material.

Trimming left V 3 bases short and J 3 bases short, with 14 bases between. The germline V gene has CDR1 WNHNN and CDR2 SYGVQD (reference sequence). The CDR3 totals 15 residues. Profiled with immunoSEQ multiplex PCR; TCRdb holds only in-frame clones, not every one. The sample records some 90,000 clones, less than 90% being singletons. Material: peripheral blood. This rearrangement joins TRBV10-1 to TRBJ2-5; D perhaps matches TRBD1 (7 bases). The source of this sequence is a human donor in a cohort sampled during active COVID-19. The CDR3 here is CASSESGGGEETQYF. CDR3 nucleotide sequence: TGCGCCAGCAGTGAATCAGGGGGAGGCGAAGAGACCCAGTACTTC.